A single sample gave rise to the 21 T cell receptor beta chains below, sequenced in a study of blood T cell repertoires in COVID-19. The repertoire was sequenced with immunoSEQ multiplex PCR; TCRdb's copy has only in-frame clones and lacks some. This repertoire shows approximately 40,000 clones, 80% to 90% found once; its top ten account for around 10%. Material for sequencing was peripheral blood. Receptors were obtained from a woman in her 70s with acute or convalescent COVID-19.

The chain employs TRBV24-1 and TRBJ1-1; a possible D gene is TRBD1 (5 bases). The V and J ends lost 11 bases and 5 bases respectively, with 17 bases between them. The length of the CDR3 is 13 residues. Germline CDR1 and CDR2: KGHDR and SFDVKD. CDR3 sequence reads: CAIAGGGYTEAFF. The CDR3 DNA reads as TGTGCCATCGCCGGGGGGGGTTATACTGAAGCTTTCTTT.

V and J are TRBV10-3 and TRBJ2-2, with D tentatively TRBD1 (5 bases). With 7 bases removed from V and 1 base from J, the gap between germline ends came to 10 bases. This CDR3 is 14 amino acids long. CDR1 ENHRY and CDR2 SYGVKD come from the germline V gene. CDR3 DNA sequence: TGTGCCATCATGGGGCAGGGGAACACCGGGGAGCTGTTTTTT. Translating it yields CAIMGQGNTGELFF.

V usage is TRBV24-1 and J usage is TRBJ2-3; 10 nucleotides agree with TRBD1. CDR3 length equals 16 residues. Germline V gene data show CDR1 as KGHDR and CDR2 as SFDVKD. Trimming cost V 3 bases and J 3 bases; bases outside gene matches: 5. Here the CDR3 reads CATSDLPGQGTDTQYF. The CDR3 DNA follows: TGTGCCACCAGTGATCTTCCGGGACAGGGGACAGATACGCAGTATTTT.

The table lists this clone with a count of one. J is TRBJ1-6 and V is TRBV7-2; possibly TRBD1 for D (5 bases). CDR3 length: 15 residues. The germline V gene encodes CDR1 SGHTA and CDR2 FQGNSA. V lost 1 base and J 10 bases, leaving 14 bases between the germline ends. The CDR3 loop reads CASSLDGWGESPLHF. The CDR3 DNA sequence: TGTGCCAGCAGCTTAGACGGGTGGGGCGAATCACCCCTCCACTTT.

This sequence joins TRBV24-1 and TRBJ2-1; TRBD2 is a possible D gene (6 bases). V lost 2 bases to trimming and J lost 0 bases, with 10 bases between them. The germline CDR1 and CDR2 sequences are KGHDR and SFDVKD. The CDR3 contains 16 residues. CDR3 in amino acids: CATSDSVAVSYNEQFF. The CDR3 region has the DNA TGTGCCACCAGTGATTCGGTAGCGGTCTCCTACAATGAGCAGTTCTTC.

This clone was picked up one time. V usage is TRBV12-3 or TRBV12-4 and J usage is TRBJ1-2; a possible D gene is TRBD1 (5 bases). Trimming pared 5 bases from V and 6 bases from J, leaving 13 bases between. This CDR3 has 13 amino acids. CDR3 amino acids: CASSLGGDHGYTF. CDR3 nucleotide sequence: TGTGCCAGCAGTCTCGGGGGGGATCATGGCTACACCTTC.

V and J are TRBV27 and TRBJ1-1, with 9 positions matching TRBD1. V was clipped by 5 bases and J by 7 bases; unmatched bases: 2. Looked up from germline, CDR1 is MNHEY and CDR2 is SMNVEV (reference sequence). This CDR3 is 12 amino acids long. In DNA form, the CDR3 reads TGTGCCAGCAGTGGGACAGGGATTGAAGCTTTCTTT. It translates to CASSGTGIEAFF.

The chain is built from TRBV19 and TRBJ2-5, with D possibly TRBD1 on 6 matching bases. The length of the CDR3 is 14 residues. V was cut by 3 bases and J by 5 bases, with 13 bases left in between. Germline V lookup: CDR1 LNHDA, CDR2 SQIVND (reference sequence). The chain's CDR3 is CASSMYTGRETQYF. The DNA of the CDR3 is TGTGCCAGTAGTATGTATACAGGGCGGGAGACCCAGTACTTC. Using reference TRBV19 and TRBJ2-5 for the parts outside the CDR3, the full variable domain is DGGITQSPKYLFRKEGQNVTLSCEQNLNHDAMYWYRQDPGQGLRLIYYSQIVNDFQKGDIAEGYSVSREKKESFPLTVTSAQKNPTAFYLCASSMYTGRETQYFGPGTRLLVL.

V gene TRBV9 combines with J gene TRBJ1-3; weak D call: TRBD1 (6 bases). Trimming took off 3 bases at V and 2 bases at J, with 15 bases between the two ends. Germline V lookup: CDR1 SGDLS, CDR2 YYNGEE. The CDR3 sequence is 16 residues long. The CDR3 reads CASSGVRTVAGNTIYF. As DNA, the CDR3 is TGTGCCAGCAGCGGCGTTAGGACAGTGGCTGGAAACACCATATATTTT.

CDR3 in DNA: TGTGCCAGCTCACCCTTAGATGAAGCTTTCTTT. It codes for CASSPLDEAFF. The V gene is TRBV18, the J gene TRBJ1-1; D not certain. V shed 3 bases and J shed 7 bases, with 6 bases lying between them. In germline, CDR1 is KGHSH, CDR2 LQKENI. This CDR3 comprises 11 residues.

V gene TRBV10-3 combines with J gene TRBJ1-1; D gene uncertain. With 0 bases removed from V and 3 bases from J, the gap between germline ends came to 8 bases. Looked up from germline, CDR1 is ENHRY and CDR2 is SYGVKD. The CDR3 is 14 residues long. CDR3 sequence (DNA): TGTGCCATCAGTGAGTCGGGCAGCCACACTGAAGCTTTCTTT. Protein product: CAISESGSHTEAFF.

The rearrangement uses TRBV4-1 and TRBJ2-4, with D possibly matching TRBD2 (6 bases). V dropped 0 bases and J dropped 7 bases, with 13 bases sitting between them. This CDR3 region has 15 residues. Germline loops: CDR1 MGHRA, CDR2 YSYEKL. The CDR3 bases are TGCGCCAGCAGCCAAGAAGTACTAGCTCGGAACATTCAGTACTTC. It encodes CASSQEVLARNIQYF.

A few counts support this clone. The chain recombines TRBV5-1 with TRBJ1-1; 9 bases agree with TRBD1. The CDR3 is made up of 15 amino acids. Germline CDR1 and CDR2: SGHRS and YFSETQ. V dropped 5 bases and J dropped 3; count of bases not matched to a gene: 8. The CDR3 DNA reads as TGCGCCAGCAGACGGCCGGGACAGGGTGACACTGAAGCTTTCTTT. The encoded protein is CASRRPGQGDTEAFF.

This chain links TRBV9 with TRBJ2-3; a weak D match, TRBD2 (6 bases). Deletions cut 0 bases from V and 1 base from J, with 15 bases between. Germline V gene data show CDR1 as SGDLS and CDR2 as YYNGEE. This CDR3 comprises 17 residues. The CDR3 DNA reads TGTGCCAGCAGCGTAGGCCTCGGGGGAGGTGGCACAGATACGCAGTATTTT. Protein product: CASSVGLGGGGTDTQYF.

This chain uses TRBV29-1 with TRBJ2-5; 7 positions match TRBD1. Per germline, CDR1 SQVTM and CDR2 ANQGSEA. The CDR3 is 13 amino acids. With 6 bases clipped from V and 5 bases from J, the junction kept 9 bases outside the gene matches. CDR3 residues: CSVKRGHWETQYF. DNA of the CDR3: TGCAGCGTAAAGAGGGGGCATTGGGAGACCCAGTACTTC.

This clone was seen just once. The CDR3 DNA follows: TGTGCCAGCGGGTACAGGGGGACCGATAATGAAAAACTGTTTTTT. As protein: CASGYRGTDNEKLFF. This sequence joins TRBV7-2 and TRBJ1-4, with 8 bases lining up with TRBD1. After removal of 8 bases from V and 4 bases from J, the junction contained 9 bases not matched to a gene. CDR1 and CDR2 from the germline V gene are SGHTA and FQGNSA. The CDR3 contains 15 residues.

This chain uses TRBV7-9 with TRBJ2-1; D perhaps matches TRBD1 (6 bases). CDR3 size: 14 residues. Germline-derived CDR1 and CDR2 are SEHNR and FQNEAQ (reference sequence). Trimming pared 5 bases from V and 7 bases from J, leaving 15 bases between. The CDR3 DNA reads TGTGCCAGCAGCCTAGGGACAAGCCAGAATGAGCAGTTCTTC. It codes for CASSLGTSQNEQFF.

Comments on this clone: At one end, the junction sequence differs from germline, possibly due to a read error. The genes are TRBV9 and TRBJ2-1, with a weak D call TRBD2 (5 bases). Germline V CDR1 and CDR2: SGDLS, YYNGEE. This CDR3 spans 13 amino acids. This chain's CDR3 is CASSPSSHNEQFF. The CDR3, as DNA: TGTGCCAGCAGCCCTAGCTCCCACAATGAGCAGTTCTTC. Full variable domain (outside the CDR3, taken from reference TRBV9 and TRBJ2-1): DSGVTQTPKHLITATGQRVTLRCSPRSGDLSVYWYQQSLDQGLQFLIQYYNGEERAKGNILERFSAQQFPDLHSELNLSSLELGDSALYFCASSPSSHNEQFFGPGTRLTVL.

This clone appeared a few times. The chain uses TRBV2 and TRBJ1-5, with D possibly being TRBD1 (5 bases). Germline V gene data show CDR1 as SNHLY and CDR2 as FYNNEI. The CDR3 sequence is 15 residues long. The V end was cut by 6 bases, the J end by 7 bases, with 19 bases between. The CDR3 DNA reads TGTGCCAGCAGCTACCGGGACTCATGGGGACAGCCCCAGCATTTT. Translation gives CASSYRDSWGQPQHF.

This sequence joins TRBV4-1 and TRBJ2-3; 12 bases line up with TRBD2. Looked up from germline, CDR1 is MGHRA and CDR2 is YSYEKL. This CDR3 is built from 16 residues. The ends lost 2 bases at V and 6 bases at J; junction bases unmatched: 6. The CDR3 coding sequence is TGCGCCAGCAGCCAAACGACTAGCGGGGGCGGGGATACGCAGTATTTT. Its protein is CASSQTTSGGGDTQYF.

This rearrangement joins TRBV14 to TRBJ1-1; no definite D call. The CDR3 extends over 14 amino acids. The germline CDR1 and CDR2 sequences are SGHDN and FVKESK. Trimming stripped 0 bases from V and 6 bases from J, with 11 bases between. CDR3 nucleotide sequence: TGTGCCAGCAGCCAAGATATCGGTACGGCTGAAGCTTTCTTT. Encoded protein: CASSQDIGTAEAFF. Supplemented by reference TRBV14 and TRBJ1-1, the full variable domain reads EAGVTQFPSHSVIEKGQTVTLRCDPISGHDNLYWYRRVMGKEIKFLLHFVKESKQDESGMPNNRFLAERTGGTYSTLKVQPAELEDSGVYFCASSQDIGTAEAFFGQGTRLTVV.